This T cell receptor (beta chain) was found in a study of human T cells and chemical hapten exposure (dated by TCRdb to 2020 to 2022). With regard to the full study: The libraries were sequenced as a pool, and the TCR yield per sample differed mostly because of small variations in library volumes within the pool. The study tracked peripheral blood TCR repertoire changes in vivo during primary and secondary sensitization to the hapten diphenylcyclopropenone (DPC) in alopecia patients. Both TCR alpha and TCR beta chains were sequenced from each blood RNA sample. The study at large found these results: After repeated subsampling, changes were observed in the strength of the expansion versus patch-test correlation and in the threshold at which the correlation became significant. No change with DPC sensitization was found in the number of TCRs above 1 in 1000 frequency, and no evidence of global repertoire structure alterations was found.

According to the study, the label for this sample's time point signals: healthy volunteer bleed at 6 weeks. Unfractionated whole blood was collected in Tempus Blood RNA tubes, and total RNA was extracted from that blood. Five or six healthy volunteers served as TCR sequencing controls and were bled at day 0, 2 weeks and 6 weeks. V lost 4 bases and J lost 1 base; the stretch between them is 7 bases long. CDR1 and CDR2 are read off the germline V gene as MGHRA and YSYEKL. From the cysteine through the phenylalanine, the CDR3 covers 13 amino acids. The CDR3 DNA has 39 bases and is translated from base 1. This clonotype was detected ten times or more. It has no known antigen specificity. Per-base quality was not reported, and no clone a single base away is much larger than it. The protocol used for the library was RACE. Reads for this sample came from a NextSeq 500. During library preparation, unique molecular identifiers were attached to individual cDNA molecules so that TCRs could be counted in a quantitative, reproducible way. The authors processed their data as follows. The median number of TCRs per sample was some 100,000, ranging from about 23,224 to 690,600. The Decombinator software suite was used to annotate the V, J and CDR3 of the TCR reads. For the PS versus PT1 abundance plots, all samples were subsampled to the same number of TCRs (28,000). Expanded TCRs were defined as absent before sensitization and observed at least eight times at the 2-week time point. TCRdb reprocessing: public reads trimmed at Q25 with fastp, clones called with MiXCR, in-frame beta chains kept. Every distinct CDR3 protein forms one entry, paired with its most common genes and DNA. The V and J calls were not made by the authors but by TCRdb's processing. The sample profile shows tens of thousands of distinct CDR3 sequences; 5.5% of them were found once. The top ten clones comprise 9.5% to 15% of the sample.

The specimen sequenced was whole blood. This TCR came from a human donor in good health. Some clones in this sample may be carry-over from other donors' samples. The chain joins TRBV4-1 to TRBJ1-1, with the D gene uncertain. The CDR3 region: CASSPRQNTEAFF. The bases are TGCGCCAGCAGCCCCCGACAGAACACTGAAGCTTTCTTT.